The sequence of this TCR beta chain was determined in a study of CD8+ T cells in alopecia areata. Extracted from the samples, RNA was reverse transcribed into cDNA to serve as the sequencing template. Sequenced by immunoSEQ multiplex PCR; TCRdb stores in-frame clones only, minus some. The sample contains about 120,000 clones, none of them singletons. As for this clone: Mouse germline and gene names are used. The read ends 4 residues before the CDR3 terminus; that terminus is restored from the germline J gene. Different DNA sequences within this sample yield the same CDR3.

Germline assignment: CDR1 NNHDY and CDR2 SYVADS. This CDR3 region has 15 residues. V shed 5 bases, J shed 5 bases, and the junction held 9 bases outside the gene matches. This chain connects TRBV13-3 to TRBJ2-1, with 8 bases lining up with TRBD1. The sequence derives from a C3H/HeJ mouse with alopecia areata. Strain haplotype at MHC: H2-k. Sequenced input: lesional skin. CDR3 protein: CASSGAGGAHAEQFF. Incomplete CDR3 DNA: TGTGCCAGCAGCGGGGCAGGGGGCGCCCATGCT.